The subject of this entry is one TCR beta chain. Its antigen is still unknown. No much larger clone exists at a distance of one base, and base qualities are not known. The entry originates in a study of T cell repertoires in cytomegalovirus infection (dated by TCRdb to between 2018 and 2020). With regard to the full study: Donor HLA type was relevant to the analysis, because carriage of CMV infection together with the matching HLA type was indicated by public TCR beta signatures. The paper as a whole reports these results and caveats: In both this cohort and an independent cohort of a few hundred donors, the cumulative frequency of public TCR beta family members distinguished carriers of CMV infection plus the relevant HLA type. In the ex vivo response, HLA-C-restricted CMV-specific TCR beta clonotypes were dominant, and in two of eight donors the single most frequent clonotype came from this HLA-C-restricted group.

TCRdb lists the instrument as Illumina HiSeq 1500. TCRdb handled the public reads itself, with Q25 trimming in fastp and clone calling in MiXCR, and kept productive beta chains. A single entry per CDR3 protein holds the most common genes and DNA from its merged rows. The sample table records more than 650,000 distinct CDR3 sequences; 35% to 45% of these occur just once. The ten largest clones add up to roughly 2.9% of the sample. Including the terminal cysteine and phenylalanine, the CDR3 comprises 16 residues. Only the CDR3 DNA is retained, 48 bases long and in frame from the first base. The germline V gene gives CDR1 as MNHNS and CDR2 as SASEGT. V is trimmed back by 1 base and J by 6 bases, and the junction contains 4 bases that no gene match accounts for.

This clonotype was obtained from a human donor in good health (CMV status not recorded). Some clones in this sample may be carry-over from other donors' samples. The sequenced sample consisted of PBMCs. The chain was built from TRBV6-1 and TRBJ2-2; TRBD1 agrees with 11 junctional bases. The nucleotides are TGTGCCAGCAGTGAAGTAGGACAGGGGGCCTCCGGGGAGCTGTTTTTT. The translation is CASSEVGQGASGELFF.